Below, one T cell receptor (beta chain) is given with its context. The junction and the germline gene differ at one end; a read error may be behind it. Germline values: CDR1 SGHKS, CDR2 YYEKEE (reference sequence). The CDR3 has 13 residues. Original processing notes: The authors estimated nucleated cell counts from reference gene primer amplification. The repertoire was sequenced with immunoSEQ multiplex PCR; TCRdb's copy has only in-frame clones and lacks some. V and J calls and clone size are given by that table; D and trimming were obtained from the DNA. The sample lists under 60,000 clones, approximately 82% occurring once. The data originate from a study of blood T cell repertoires in COVID-19. The overall study: Researchers got acute and convalescent COVID-19 samples from the United States, Italy and Spain. PBMCs, B-cell-depleted T cells, or T cells provided the cDNA or gDNA that made up the material.

This receptor was taken from a man between 60 and 75 years old with acute or convalescent COVID-19. The V call is TRBV5-5, the J call TRBJ2-7, with 8 bases that match TRBD1. The sample was peripheral blood. The CDR3, as DNA: TGTGCCAGCAGCCCTGGACAGGGCTACAAGCAGTACTTC. Its translation: CASSPGQGYKQYF.